Shown below are 8 T cell receptor beta chains from a single sample sequenced in a study of beta chain features in type 1 diabetes. The study reverse transcribed the entire isolated RNA, so it sequenced expressed TCRB transcripts. The table came from immunoSEQ multiplex PCR; TCRdb's copy has only in-frame clones and leaves some out. The sample has around 250,000 clones; less than 30% are singletons. Their antigens remain unidentified. Study results and caveats: Within each of all four CD4+ subsets, Type 1 diabetes patients had TCRB CDR3s that were moderately but significantly shorter.

Sequencing was done on a sample of naive CD4+ T cells from blood. These receptor sequences come from a woman aged 25-40 years with type 1 diabetes.

The chain has TRBV7-9 and TRBJ2-7, with a possible D match to TRBD2 (5 bases). Germline V CDR1 and CDR2: SEHNR, FQNEAQ (reference sequence). This CDR3 comprises 13 residues. V lost 2 bases and J 0 bases, leaving 5 bases between the germline ends. The CDR3 here is CASSLLASYEQYF. The CDR3 nucleotides read TGTGCCAGCAGCTTACTAGCCTCCTACGAGCAGTACTTC. The full variable domain, in which reference TRBV7-9 and TRBJ2-7 provide the parts outside the CDR3, is DTGVSQNPRHKITKRGQNVTFRCDPISEHNRLYWYRQTLGQGPEFLTYFQNEAQLEKSRLLSDRFSAERPKGSFSTLEIQRTEQGDSAMYLCASSLLASYEQYFGPGTRLTVT.

The chain joins TRBV7-9 to TRBJ1-2, with a tentative D call TRBD1 (6 bases). Trimming cost V 2 bases and J 6 bases, with 7 bases left between them. Germline values: CDR1 SEHNR, CDR2 FQNEAQ (reference sequence). This CDR3 comprises 12 residues. The CDR3 DNA reads TGTGCCAGCAGCTTAAAGGGGGATGGCTACACCTTC. Translated, it gives CASSLKGDGYTF.

This chain connects TRBV9 to TRBJ1-1; tentatively, D is TRBD1 (6 bases). The CDR3 consists of 15 residues. Germline loops: CDR1 SGDLS, CDR2 YYNGEE. Trimming removed 4 bases from V and 1 base from J, with 14 bases in between. The CDR3 nucleotides are TGTGCCAGCAGCCCCCAGGGGCGAGGGAACACTGAAGCTTTCTTT. Its protein product is CASSPQGRGNTEAFF.

The chain has TRBV5-1 and TRBJ2-2; no clear D gene. The V end was cut by 4 bases, the J end by 3 bases, with 13 bases between. Germline V gene sequence: CDR1 SGHRS, CDR2 YFSETQ. The CDR3 runs to 15 residues. The CDR3 region has the DNA TGCGCCAGCAGCGGTGACTCGGTGTACACCGGGGAGCTGTTTTTT. Translation gives CASSGDSVYTGELFF.

This clone was found a few times. V gene TRBV7-8 combines with J gene TRBJ1-5, with D tentatively TRBD1 (5 bases). Germline CDR1 is SGHVS and CDR2 is FQNEAQ. The CDR3 totals 17 residues. Trimming took 4 bases from V and 0 from J, leaving 16 bases between them. This chain's CDR3 is CASSSTQTAYSNQPQHF. The CDR3 DNA sequence: TGTGCCAGCAGCTCGACTCAGACAGCCTATAGCAATCAGCCCCAGCATTTT.

This clone came up a few times. In nucleotides, the CDR3 is TGCGCCAGCAGCTTAGGGGAAGAGCAGTACTTC. Translated: CASSLGEEQYF. The chain links TRBV5-1 to TRBJ2-7, with a weak D call TRBD1 (5 bases). Germline CDR1 and CDR2: SGHRS and YFSETQ. Trimming removed 2 bases at V and 7 bases at J, with 7 bases between. The CDR3 runs 11 residues. Combining the CDR3 with reference TRBV5-1 and TRBJ2-7 gives the whole variable domain KAGVTQTPRYLIKTRGQQVTLSCSPISGHRSVSWYQQTPGQGLQFLFEYFSETQRNKGNFPGRFSGRQFSNSRSEMNVSTLELGDSALYLCASSLGEEQYFGPGTRLTVT.

In its sample, this clone was seen a few times. The chain employs TRBV5-1 and TRBJ2-1, with D unclear. Germline values: CDR1 SGHRS, CDR2 YFSETQ. There are 13 residues in the CDR3. V shed 0 bases and J shed 2 bases, with 3 bases lying between them. The DNA of the CDR3 is TGCGCCAGCAGCTTGGCCACCTACAATGAGCAGTTCTTC. Protein product: CASSLATYNEQFF.

The chain joins TRBV27 to TRBJ2-7; maybe TRBD2 (5 bases). Trimming removed 2 bases from V and 5 bases from J, with 13 bases in between. Per the germline V gene, CDR1 is MNHEY and CDR2 is SMNVEV (reference sequence). The CDR3 is made up of 14 amino acids. The DNA for the CDR3 is TGTGCCAGCAGTTTAACGGTTAGCGTCGACGAGCAGTACTTC. It translates to CASSLTVSVDEQYF.